The rows below give T cell receptor beta chains drawn from one sample of a study of blood T cell repertoires in COVID-19. The data were produced by immunoSEQ multiplex PCR, yet TCRdb's version contains in-frame clones alone and is incomplete. The data hold 110,000 to 150,000 clones, with approximately 80% observed a single time. Material: PBMCs or T cells enriched from blood (not recorded which). These receptor sequences come from a woman aged 18-29 years who had been exposed to COVID-19. Both conserved end residues are part of each CDR3. The order of the fields is J gene, V gene, CDR3 length, D gene, clone size, CDR3 protein, CDR3 DNA. The D gene is left open where the match is weak. Clone size is given for some rows only: seen once, a few or many times, or a class if the clone is expanded.

>TRBJ2-1|TRBV29-1|15|TRBD1|-
CSVPQGASSYNEQFF
TGCAGCGTTCCACAGGGGGCTAGCTCCTACAATGAGCAGTTCTTC
>TRBJ2-1|TRBV1|13|-|-
CTSSQDTYNEQFF
TGCACCAGCAGCCAAGATACTTACAATGAGCAGTTCTTC
>TRBJ2-1|TRBV4-2|16|TRBD2|-
CASSQGLADSYNEQFF
TGTGCCAGCAGCCAGGGACTAGCGGACTCCTACAATGAGCAGTTCTTC
>TRBJ2-5|TRBV5-1|13|-|-
CASSWGGEETQYF
TGCGCCAGCAGCTGGGGCGGCGAGGAGACCCAGTACTTC
>TRBJ1-1|TRBV30|12|-|-
CAWNHGQVDAFF
TGTGCCTGGAACCACGGACAAGTTGACGCTTTCTTT
>TRBJ1-2|TRBV6-5|12|-|-
CASSQDTYGYTF
TGTGCCAGCAGTCAGGACACCTATGGCTACACCTTC
>TRBJ2-1|TRBV4-2|16|-|-
CASSQGGAEVYNEQFF
TGTGCCAGCAGCCAAGGGGGAGCGGAAGTCTACAATGAGCAGTTCTTC
>TRBJ2-5|TRBV7-2|15|-|-
CASSARGGSWETQYF
TGTGCCAGCAGCGCCCGAGGAGGGAGTTGGGAGACCCAGTACTTC
>TRBJ1-1|TRBV12-3/TRBV12-4|13|-|-
CASSFAVNTEAFF
TGTGCCAGCAGTTTTGCGGTAAACACTGAAGCTTTCTTT
>TRBJ2-2|TRBV27|15|TRBD1|once
CASSLGTGNPGELFF
TGTGCCAGCAGTTTAGGGACAGGGAACCCCGGGGAGCTGTTTTTT
>TRBJ2-7|TRBV30|11|-|few
CAWSVTTKQYF
TGTGCCTGGAGTGTTACGACAAAGCAGTACTTC
>TRBJ1-5|TRBV28|15|-|-
CASSLNRVVDQPQHF
TGTGCCAGCAGTTTAAACAGGGTGGTGGATCAGCCCCAGCATTTT
>TRBJ1-1|TRBV6-1|13|-|once
CASSEHGDTEAFF
TGTGCCAGCAGTGAACACGGAGACACTGAAGCTTTCTTT
>TRBJ2-1|TRBV7-9|15|TRBD2|-
CASSLKSAGGPREFF
TGTGCCAGCAGCTTAAAATCGGCGGGAGGGCCGAGAGAGTTCTTC
>TRBJ2-1|TRBV6-1|16|TRBD2|many
CASSEILAGEGNEQFF
TGTGCCAGCAGTGAAATCCTAGCGGGAGAGGGCAATGAGCAGTTCTTC
>TRBJ2-7|TRBV10-3|14|-|-
CAISAGDNSYEQYF
TGTGCCATCAGTGCAGGGGATAACTCCTACGAGCAGTACTTC
>TRBJ2-3|TRBV9|15|-|-
CASSVGVPSTDTQYF
TGTGCCAGCAGCGTAGGAGTTCCTAGCACAGATACGCAGTATTTT